This TCR beta chain was identified in a study of T cell responses to AZD1222 COVID-19 vaccine. Study-wide findings and caveats: There were vaccine-associated CD4 TCRs across spike, dominant at 160-218 and 743-854. Females outnumbered males among donors, who were mostly white British; clonal diversity was possibly underestimated.

This clone was recorded only once. Its antigen is undetermined. Only in-frame clones appear in the TCRdb table, and some are missing; sequencing was by immunoSEQ multiplex PCR. The sample has about 140,000 clones, roughly 92% seen once. This sequence originates from an adult in good health. Sample: peripheral blood, taken on day 0 of AZD1222 vaccination.

DNA of the CDR3: TGTGCCAGCTCAACATCGAAAAGGCCGTTAGGGGCCAACGTCCTGACTTTC. Amino acids: CASSTSKRPLGANVLTF. This chain uses TRBV18 with TRBJ2-6; D gene unclear. The V end was cut by 5 bases, the J end by 4 bases, with 18 bases between. CDR1 KGHSH and CDR2 LQKENI come from the germline V gene. The CDR3 extends over 17 amino acids.